This TCR beta chain originates from a study of vaccination effects on CD4 cells after COVID-19 (dated by TCRdb to the early 2020s). Study-level background: The ViraFEST assay stimulated PBMC with viral peptide pools and then used TCR sequencing to identify antigen-specific CD4+ T cell clonotypes by expansion. Across the study, the median time from the second dose to post-vaccine sampling was 72 days (range 14 to 241). Two million PBMC per well were cultured with approximately 10 ug/ml peptides in IMDM containing 5% human AB serum, about 9.6 IU/ml IL-2 and gentamicin. In both COVID-19 convalescent patients and infection-naive vaccine recipients, the study compared SARS-CoV-2 spike-specific CD4+ TCR repertoires from before mRNA vaccination with those from after it. A total of 9 to 11 COVID-19 convalescent patients and several SARS-CoV-2-naive healthy vaccine recipients were included in the full study. Cultures from other donors in the study were sequenced with the Oncomine TCR Beta short-read assay on an Illumina iSeq 100.

After less than 13 days of culture, CD4+ T cells were isolated with the EasySep CD4+ T cell isolation kit. Two doses of either the BNT162b2 or the mRNA-1273 mRNA SARS-CoV-2 vaccine were administered to participants. None of the healthy vaccine recipients had a prior SARS-CoV-2 infection, which was confirmed by nucleocapsid antibody tests that came back negative both before and after vaccination. On days 3 and 7, half of the culture medium was replaced with fresh IL-2-containing medium. Unless otherwise noted, each peptide stimulation condition was cultured in triplicate wells. PBMC were separated from whole blood using Ficoll-Paque Plus gradient centrifugation and were then either cryopreserved at -140C or used fresh. The QIAamp micro DNA kit was used to extract genomic DNA from the cultured CD4+ T cells. Worth noting for this clone: The specificity of this receptor is unknown. The record has no base qualities; no much larger clone is one base away.

Trimming at the junction amounts to 3 bases on V and 1 base on J, and the germline ends lie 6 bases apart. Taken from cysteine to phenylalanine, the CDR3 has 13 residues. The CDR3 DNA has 39 bases and is translated from base 1. The germline V gene sets CDR1 to SGHTA and CDR2 to FQGNSA. Summary of the overall study and its limitations: Only a small number of convalescent patients were included, and no early post-infection timepoints were available, which limited the study. In healthy vaccine recipients, vaccine-induced clones were almost all SARS-CoV-2 mono-reactive, with only 1 of 255 cross-reactive with common cold coronaviruses. Both infection-induced and vaccine-induced clones contracted markedly at late post-vaccination timepoints, which is consistent with waning T cell responses.

Receptor libraries were prepared by the immunoSEQ multiplex PCR assay. DNA from the cultured and isolated CD4+ T cells underwent TCR beta CDR3 sequencing. Regarding the original processing steps: Non-productive TCR sequences were discarded, and reads were trimmed to the CDR3 region, with only CDR3s of 7 or more amino acids retained. The MANAFEST web app was used to pick out antigen-specific clonotypes by comparing their expansion in peptide wells with that in reference cultures. Positive clones required FDR<0.05 expansion versus reference and all other wells, odds ratio above 5, and frequency above 0.1% in two replicate wells. Cross-reactive clonotypes were defined as significantly expanded in SARS-CoV-2 spike wells and in at least one common cold coronavirus spike condition. Levenshtein distance calculated with the stringdist R package was used to assess CDR3 similarity, and unrooted trees were constructed with ape in R 3.6.1. Here the immuneACCESS table is served through TCRdb, limited to in-frame sequences with V and J called. Missing clones are a known gap in these copies; in checked studies unresolved V genes cover under half, and the rest lacks a known reason. The V and J calls and clone size are taken from that table; D and trimming were inferred from the DNA. The sample has about 66,000 clones on record, roughly 80% of them singletons. The ten biggest clones cover 2.4% of the sample.

In this chain, TRBV7-2 is recombined with TRBJ2-5; the D segment cannot be called with confidence. This receptor was identified in a human donor who received a COVID-19 vaccine. This material consisted of CD4+ T cells from PBMCs cultured without peptide, taken after COVID-19 vaccination. The CDR3 in this case is CASSFVPQETQYF. The sequenced DNA is TGTGCCAGCAGCTTCGTTCCCCAAGAGACCCAGTACTTC.